Listed below are T cell receptor beta chains from one sample, sequenced in a study of OX40 agonist ivuxolimab in advanced cancers. Assay used: immunoSEQ multiplex PCR; TCRdb lists only in-frame clones, some missing. The sample holds 65,000 to 95,000 clones; around 88% are singletons and the top ten take around 0.76%. The sequenced sample was CD4+ or CD8+ T cells sorted from blood, obtained in a trial of the OX40 agonist ivuxolimab. The receptors derive from an adult with an advanced solid tumor such as melanoma, head and neck, liver or kidney cancer. Both conserved end residues are part of each CDR3. The D gene is left open where the match is weak. Expanded clones are given a class, and other clones once, few, many or no size at all.

TRBD1	TRBJ1-2	.	TRBV4-1	CASSQEGQAPGGYTF	TGCGCCAGCAGCCAAGAGGGACAGGCGCCGGGGGGCTACACCTTC
.	TRBJ2-7	.	TRBV28	CASSLNRVEQYF	TGTGCCAGCAGTTTAAACAGGGTCGAGCAGTACTTC
TRBD1	TRBJ2-7	.	TRBV4-3	CASSQEGMRQGNYEQYF	TGCGCCAGCAGCCAAGAAGGGATGAGACAGGGCAACTACGAGCAGTACTTC
TRBD2	TRBJ2-3	.	TRBV7-2	CASSRTRFSDTQYF	TGTGCCAGCAGCCGGACTAGGTTTTCAGATACGCAGTATTTT
.	TRBJ2-6	.	TRBV11-2	CASSLPGANVLTF	TGTGCCAGCAGTCTTCCTGGGGCCAACGTCCTGACTTTC
TRBD1	TRBJ2-7	.	TRBV9	CASSVYPDRGLNEQYF	TGTGCCAGCAGCGTATACCCGGACAGGGGGCTTAACGAGCAGTACTTC
.	TRBJ2-1	.	TRBV4-3	CASSLEGARSYNEQFF	TGCGCCAGCAGCCTAGAGGGCGCCCGCTCCTACAATGAGCAGTTCTTC
.	TRBJ2-5	.	TRBV7-2	CASSSQGGLGETQYF	TGTGCCAGCAGCTCCCAAGGGGGGCTTGGTGAGACCCAGTACTTC
.	TRBJ1-6	few	TRBV28	CASSLPPASSLHF	TGTGCCAGCAGTCTCCCGCCCGCCTCGTCCCTCCACTTT
.	TRBJ1-6	.	TRBV7-6	CASSPTQSSYNSPLHF	TGTGCCAGCAGCCCAACCCAGAGCTCCTATAATTCACCCCTCCACTTT
.	TRBJ1-5	.	TRBV6-6	CASHPTGASHQPQHF	TGTGCCAGTCACCCAACAGGAGCTTCGCATCAGCCCCAGCATTTT
TRBD1	TRBJ1-6	.	TRBV4-1	CASSQDRDRGVNSPLHF	TGCGCCAGCAGCCAAGACCGGGACAGGGGGGTTAATTCACCCCTCCACTTT
.	TRBJ2-1	.	TRBV25-1	CASSPPDSLYYNEQFF	TGTGCCAGCAGTCCCCCGGACAGCCTCTACTACAATGAGCAGTTCTTC
TRBD1	TRBJ1-3	.	TRBV28	CASSSGTASGNTIYF	TGTGCCAGCAGCTCCGGGACAGCCTCTGGAAACACCATATATTTT
.	TRBJ2-5	.	TRBV30	CAWRPAGNQETQYF	TGTGCCTGGCGTCCGGCGGGGAACCAAGAGACCCAGTACTTC
TRBD1	TRBJ1-2	once	TRBV28	CASSLWGQGVINGYTF	TGTGCCAGCAGTTTATGGGGACAGGGTGTAATCAATGGCTACACCTTC
.	TRBJ1-2	.	TRBV10-3	CAISVLAGHGYTF	TGTGCCATCAGTGTTTTAGCAGGTCATGGCTACACCTTC
TRBD2	TRBJ2-2	.	TRBV19	CASSIRLAGGPGELFF	TGTGCCAGTAGTATTCGTCTCGCGGGAGGGCCCGGGGAGCTGTTTTTT
.	TRBJ1-6	once	TRBV10-3	CAIKGGRSPLHF	TGTGCCATCAAGGGGGGGCGATCACCCCTCCACTTT
TRBD1	TRBJ1-6	.	TRBV6-5	CASSYGGQGYSPLHF	TGTGCCAGCAGTTACGGGGGACAGGGGTATTCACCCCTCCACTTT
.	TRBJ2-3	.	TRBV28	CASSPGGASTDTQYF	TGTGCCAGCAGTCCAGGAGGGGCTAGCACAGATACGCAGTATTTT
TRBD2	TRBJ2-3	few	TRBV5-4	CASSLRGASGITDTQYF	TGTGCCAGCAGCTTGCGGGGGGCTAGCGGGATCACAGATACGCAGTATTTT
.	TRBJ2-7	.	TRBV6-5	CASSYSGGNSYEQYF	TGTGCCAGCAGTTACTCCGGGGGAAACTCCTACGAGCAGTACTTC
TRBD2	TRBJ2-1	few	TRBV4-3	CASSQDLAGGHNEQFF	TGCGCCAGCAGCCAAGACCTAGCGGGAGGGCACAATGAGCAGTTCTTC
.	TRBJ2-5	.	TRBV10-1	CASSGGANQETQYF	TGCGCCAGCAGTGGCGGGGCGAACCAAGAGACCCAGTACTTC
TRBD2	TRBJ2-1	.	TRBV6-4	CASSDSSSRGGSDEQFF	TGTGCCAGCAGTGACTCGAGTTCGCGGGGGGGCAGCGATGAGCAGTTCTTC
.	TRBJ2-5	.	TRBV2	CASSEQRQETQYF	TGTGCCAGCAGTGAACAACGTCAAGAGACCCAGTACTTC
.	TRBJ2-3	.	TRBV6-1	CASLTAEGLADTQYF	TGTGCCAGCCTGACGGCGGAGGGCCTGGCAGATACGCAGTATTTT